This entry concerns a single T cell receptor (beta chain). The antigen remains unidentified. One end of the junction fails to match germline, which may point to a read error. The entry originates in a study of blood T cells in healthy people across ages. Next came a second PCR, run for roughly 6 to 11 cycles, which used a sample-barcoded 5' primer along with a J-beta primer mix. TCRdb independently ran MiXCR on the 5' RACE reads; one entry per CDR3 protein. The sample has hundreds of thousands of distinct CDR3 sequences; roughly 21% are singletons. CDR1 is SGHRS, CDR2 YFSETQ, per germline. The CDR3 covers 15 residues. Peripheral blood, roughly 9.3 milliliters per donor, was collected. Notes on the study in general: Per million T cells, TCR beta diversity dropped about linearly as age rose.

The receptor's source is a man between 70 and 80 years old in good health. Sequenced material: blood. The chain has TRBV5-1 and TRBJ2-5; no definite D call. As DNA, the CDR3 is TGCGCCGGCAGCTTGGCCATGTCAGTTCAAGAGACCCAGTACTTC. It yields the protein CAGSLAMSVQETQYF. Filled out from reference TRBV5-1 and TRBJ2-5, the complete variable domain reads KAGVTQTPRYLIKTRGQQVTLSCSPISGHRSVSWYQQTPGQGLQFLFEYFSETQRNKGNFPGRFSGRQFSNSRSEMNVSTLELGDSALYLCAGSLAMSVQETQYFGPGTRLLVL.